This T cell receptor beta chain came from a study of blood T cell repertoires in COVID-19. As originally analysed: The authors estimated nucleated cell counts from reference gene primer amplification. Profiled with immunoSEQ multiplex PCR; TCRdb holds only in-frame clones, not every one. V and J calls and clone size are given by that table; D and trimming were obtained from the DNA. The data contain under 250,000 clones, 86% of them singletons. V trimming: 3 bases; J trimming: 7 bases; junction bases outside the gene matches: 7. Germline loops: CDR1 MNHEY, CDR2 SVGEGT. The CDR3 is made up of 16 amino acids. This clone showed up just a few times.

The clonotype was recovered from a woman older than 75 with COVID-19, enrolled during active disease. Sequencing was done on a sample of peripheral blood. The chain couples TRBV6-2 or TRBV6-3 to TRBJ1-6, with 9 bases identical to TRBD1. CDR3 residues: CASSYPGQGRNSPLHF. CDR3 in DNA: TGTGCCAGCAGTTATCCTGGACAGGGGCGGAATTCACCCCTCCACTTT.